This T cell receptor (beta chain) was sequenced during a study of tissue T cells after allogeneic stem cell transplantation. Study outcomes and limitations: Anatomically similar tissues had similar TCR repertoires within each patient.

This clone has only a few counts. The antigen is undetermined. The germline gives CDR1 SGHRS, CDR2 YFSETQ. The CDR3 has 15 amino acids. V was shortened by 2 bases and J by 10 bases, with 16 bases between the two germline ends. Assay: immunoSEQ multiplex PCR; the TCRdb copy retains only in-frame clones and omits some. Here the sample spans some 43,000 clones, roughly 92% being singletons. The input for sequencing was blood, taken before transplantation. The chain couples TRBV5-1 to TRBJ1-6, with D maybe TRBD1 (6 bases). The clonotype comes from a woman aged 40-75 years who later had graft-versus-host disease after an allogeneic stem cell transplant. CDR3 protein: CASSLWGGTESPLHF. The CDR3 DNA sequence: TGCGCCAGCAGCTTATGGGGGGGCACGGAGTCACCCCTCCACTTT. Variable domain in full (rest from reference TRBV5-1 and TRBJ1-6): KAGVTQTPRYLIKTRGQQVTLSCSPISGHRSVSWYQQTPGQGLQFLFEYFSETQRNKGNFPGRFSGRQFSNSRSEMNVSTLELGDSALYLCASSLWGGTESPLHFGNGTRLTVT.